The rows below give T cell receptor beta chains drawn from one sample of a study of shared clonotypes between healthy human individuals. Some clones are missing from TCRdb's copy, which holds only in-frame ones; the method was immunoSEQ multiplex PCR. The sample holds over 2,000,000 clones, roughly 93% seen once. Sequencing was done on a sample of naive CD8+ T cells from PBMCs. The receptors derive from a young man in good health. Some clones in this sample may be carry-over from other donors' samples. Each CDR3 is given with its conserved first and last residue. D genes are given only for firm matches. The size of a clone is reported for some rows only, either as once, few or many, or as a class for expanded clones.

once	TRBV19	TRBD2	TRBJ2-1	TGTGCCAGTAGCCCCATAGCGGGAGTCTACAATGAGCAGTTCTTC	CASSPIAGVYNEQFF
-	TRBV5-4	TRBD1	TRBJ1-1	TGTGCCAGCAGCCAACAGGGGGAGGACACTGAAGCTTTCTTT	CASSQQGEDTEAFF
-	TRBV5-4	-	TRBJ1-2	TGTGCCAGCAGCTTCGAGACAAGCATTTATGGCTACACCTTC	CASSFETSIYGYTF
-	TRBV9	TRBD2	TRBJ2-7	TGTGCCAGCAGCGTAGATGAGCGGGAGGGTGTCCACGAGCAGTACTTC	CASSVDEREGVHEQYF
-	TRBV29-1	TRBD1	TRBJ1-2	TGCAGCGTTGAAGGGACAGGGGAACCTAACTATGGCTACACCTTC	CSVEGTGEPNYGYTF
-	TRBV10-3	TRBD2	TRBJ2-7	TGTGCCATCCGATCGGGACTAGCGGGAGGCGAGCAGTACTTC	CAIRSGLAGGEQYF
-	TRBV6-5	-	TRBJ2-5	TGTGCCAGCAGTTACTCGGACAGCCAACAAGAGACCCAGTACTTC	CASSYSDSQQETQYF
-	TRBV28	TRBD2	TRBJ2-1	TGTGCCAGCAGTCCCCGACTAGCGGGAGAGTCTGAGCAGTTCTTC	CASSPRLAGESEQFF
-	TRBV19	TRBD2	TRBJ2-7	TGTGCCAGTAGTTCTGCCCGCGGGAGGGCCTACGAGCAGTACTTC	CASSSARGRAYEQYF
-	TRBV6-5	TRBD2	TRBJ2-7	TGTGCCAGCAGTTCAATAGCGGGACTCTCCGAGCAGTACTTC	CASSSIAGLSEQYF
-	TRBV11-2	-	TRBJ2-1	TGTGCCAGCAGCTTAGAACCTCTGGAGGTCGCCTACAATGAGCAGTTCTTC	CASSLEPLEVAYNEQFF
-	TRBV18	-	TRBJ2-3	TGTGCCAGCTCACCGGCACTCAGCACAGATACGCAGTATTTT	CASSPALSTDTQYF